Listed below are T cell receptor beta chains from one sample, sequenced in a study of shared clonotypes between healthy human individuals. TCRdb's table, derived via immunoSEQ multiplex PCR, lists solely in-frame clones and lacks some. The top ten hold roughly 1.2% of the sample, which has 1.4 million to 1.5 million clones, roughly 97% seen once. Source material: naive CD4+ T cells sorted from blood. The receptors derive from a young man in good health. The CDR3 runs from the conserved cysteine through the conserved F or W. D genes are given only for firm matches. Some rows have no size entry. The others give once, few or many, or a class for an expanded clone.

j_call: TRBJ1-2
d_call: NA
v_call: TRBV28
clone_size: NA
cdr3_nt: TGTGCCAGCAGTTCTCCCACTGCGTACCTTTTTTATGGCTACACCTTC
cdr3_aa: CASSSPTAYLFYGYTF

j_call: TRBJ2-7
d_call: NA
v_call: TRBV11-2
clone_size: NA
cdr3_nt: TGTGCCAGCAGCTTACTTGTTAGTACAGGGAGCTCCTACGAGCAGTACTTC
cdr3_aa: CASSLLVSTGSSYEQYF

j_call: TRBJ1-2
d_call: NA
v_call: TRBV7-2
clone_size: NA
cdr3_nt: TGTGCCAGCAGCTTAGATGTTGGTGGCTACACCTTC
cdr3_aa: CASSLDVGGYTF

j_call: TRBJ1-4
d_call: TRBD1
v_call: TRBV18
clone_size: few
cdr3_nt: TGTGCCAGCTCACGAATACAGGGGGCGAATGAAAAACTGTTTTTT
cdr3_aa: CASSRIQGANEKLFF

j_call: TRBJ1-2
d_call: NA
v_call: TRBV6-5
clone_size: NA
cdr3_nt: TGTGCCAGCACGCGAAGGAAAGGTGGCTACACCTTC
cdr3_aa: CASTRRKGGYTF

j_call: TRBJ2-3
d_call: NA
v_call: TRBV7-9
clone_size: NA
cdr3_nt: TGTGCCAGCAGCTTAGGGGTAGGCGGGCCCTTCTCCAGGACAGATACGCAGTATTTT
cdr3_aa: CASSLGVGGPFSRTDTQYF

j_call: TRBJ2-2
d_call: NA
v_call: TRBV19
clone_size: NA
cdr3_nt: TGTGCCAGTAATGAGAAATTCACCGGGGAGCTGTTTTTT
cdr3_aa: CASNEKFTGELFF

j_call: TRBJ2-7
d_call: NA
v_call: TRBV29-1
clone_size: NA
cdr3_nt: TGCAGCGTGTCAGGGTCCACCTCCTACGAGCAGTACTTC
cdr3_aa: CSVSGSTSYEQYF

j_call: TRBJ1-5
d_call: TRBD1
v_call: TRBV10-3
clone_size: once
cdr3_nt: TGTGCCATCAGTGACGCAAAGCAGGGGGGCCAGCCCCAGCATTTT
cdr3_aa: CAISDAKQGGQPQHF

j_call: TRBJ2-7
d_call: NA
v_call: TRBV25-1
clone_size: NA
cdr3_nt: TGTGCCAGCAGTGAATGGAGTGGGATCGCCTACGAGCAGTACTTC
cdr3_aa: CASSEWSGIAYEQYF

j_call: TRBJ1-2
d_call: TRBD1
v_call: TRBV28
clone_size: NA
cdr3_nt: TGTGCCAGCAGTTTAGGGGGATCCGGGACAGTCAAGTCCACCTTC
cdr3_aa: CASSLGGSGTVKSTF

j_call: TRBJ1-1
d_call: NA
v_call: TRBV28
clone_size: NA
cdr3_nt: TGTGCCAGCAGTTTAGGGCCAGGGATGGCCACTGAAGCTTTCTTT
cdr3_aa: CASSLGPGMATEAFF

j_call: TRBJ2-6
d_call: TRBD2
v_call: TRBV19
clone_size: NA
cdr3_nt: TGTGCCAGTAGTATTGGGCTAGCGGAAAACTCTGGGGCCAACGTCCTGACTTTC
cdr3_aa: CASSIGLAENSGANVLTF

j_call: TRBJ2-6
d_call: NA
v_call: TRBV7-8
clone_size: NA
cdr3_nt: TGTGCCAGCAGAACAGCCGGGGCCAACGTCCTGACTTTC
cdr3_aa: CASRTAGANVLTF

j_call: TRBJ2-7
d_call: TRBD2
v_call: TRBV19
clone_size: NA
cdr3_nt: TGTGCCACAACTAGCGGCCCCTACGAGCAGTACTTC
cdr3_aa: CATTSGPYEQYF

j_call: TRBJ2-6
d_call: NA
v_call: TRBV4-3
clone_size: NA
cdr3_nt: TGCGCCAGCAGCCAAGCCCCCGATGCCGGGGCCAACGTCCTGACTTTC
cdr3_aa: CASSQAPDAGANVLTF

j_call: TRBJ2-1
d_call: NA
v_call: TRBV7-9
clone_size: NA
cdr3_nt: TGTGCCAGCAGCTTAGGATACAATGAGCAGTTCTTC
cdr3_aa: CASSLGYNEQFF

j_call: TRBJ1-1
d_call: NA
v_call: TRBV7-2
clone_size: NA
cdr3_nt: TGTGCCAGCAGCACTGAGCTGAACACTGAAGCTTTCTTT
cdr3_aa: CASSTELNTEAFF

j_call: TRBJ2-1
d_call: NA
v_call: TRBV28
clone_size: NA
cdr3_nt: TGTGCCAGCAGTTTCGGGGATCTTGAGCAGTTCTTC
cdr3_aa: CASSFGDLEQFF

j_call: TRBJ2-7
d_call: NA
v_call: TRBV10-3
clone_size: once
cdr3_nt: TGTGCCATCCAGTCCGGGGCCGACGGTACCTACGAGCAGTACTTC
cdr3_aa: CAIQSGADGTYEQYF

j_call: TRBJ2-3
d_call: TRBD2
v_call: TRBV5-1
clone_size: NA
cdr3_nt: TGCGCCAGCAGCCCAACTAGCGGGAGGGCCACAGATACGCAGTATTTT
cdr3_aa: CASSPTSGRATDTQYF

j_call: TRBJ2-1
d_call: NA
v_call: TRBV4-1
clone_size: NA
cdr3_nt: TGCGCCAGCAGCCAGTGGGCGACTGGGCATGAGCAGTTCTTC
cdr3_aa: CASSQWATGHEQFF

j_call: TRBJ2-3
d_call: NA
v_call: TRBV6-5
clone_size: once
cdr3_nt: TGTGCCAGCACCCGGGCGGGCTACACAGATACGCAGTATTTT
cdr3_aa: CASTRAGYTDTQYF

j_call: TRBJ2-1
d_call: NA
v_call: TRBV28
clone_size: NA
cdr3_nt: TGTGCCAGCACCCCTGCTTGGGGGCAATACAATGAGCAGTTCTTC
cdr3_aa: CASTPAWGQYNEQFF

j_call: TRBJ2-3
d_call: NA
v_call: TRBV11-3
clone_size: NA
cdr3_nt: TGTGCCAGCAGCTTAGGTCAGCCCACAGATACGCAGTATTTT
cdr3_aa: CASSLGQPTDTQYF

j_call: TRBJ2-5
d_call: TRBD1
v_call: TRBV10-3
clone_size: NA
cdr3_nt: TGTGCCATCAGCCGCGGACAGGGAGGTTTGGAGACCCAGTACTTC
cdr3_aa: CAISRGQGGLETQYF

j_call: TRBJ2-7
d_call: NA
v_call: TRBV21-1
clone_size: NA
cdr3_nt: TGTGCCAGCAGCAACGGCAGATCCTACGAGCAGTACTTC
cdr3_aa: CASSNGRSYEQYF

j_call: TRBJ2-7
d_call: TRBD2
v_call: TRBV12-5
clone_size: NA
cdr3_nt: TGTGCTAGTGGTTTGGCCCTCGGGGCTAGCGGGAGGAGCGAGCAGTACTTC
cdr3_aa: CASGLALGASGRSEQYF

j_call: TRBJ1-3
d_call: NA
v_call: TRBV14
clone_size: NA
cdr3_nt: TGTGCCAGCAGCCAATTGGTGGGAAACACCATATATTTT
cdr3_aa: CASSQLVGNTIYF

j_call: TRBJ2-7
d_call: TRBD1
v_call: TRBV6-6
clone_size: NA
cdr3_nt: TGTGCCAGCAGTTTCCGGGACAGATACGAGCAGTACTTC
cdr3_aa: CASSFRDRYEQYF

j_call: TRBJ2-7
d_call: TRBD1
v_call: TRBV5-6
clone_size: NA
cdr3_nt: TGTGCCAGCAGCTTGGTCCATCTAGGCCGGGACAGAGCCTACGAGCAGTACTTC
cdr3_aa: CASSLVHLGRDRAYEQYF

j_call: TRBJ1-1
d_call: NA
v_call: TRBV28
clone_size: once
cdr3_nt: TGTGCCAGCAGGCGAGACCGGGACGGATTTTTAGCTTTCTTT
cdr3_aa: CASRRDRDGFLAFF